This record covers a single T cell receptor beta chain. What it binds is unknown. From germline, CDR1 is LNHDA and CDR2 SQIVND (reference sequence). CDR3 size: 14 residues. Losses at the gene ends were 6 bases for V and 4 bases for J; bases not matched to a gene: 6. This sample is part of a study of OX40 agonist ivuxolimab in advanced cancers. Study in general: An agonistic human IgG2 monoclonal antibody against OX40 (CD134) was given. Overall study findings and caveats: Clonal expansion was among the lowest in partial responders at 0.1-3.0 mg/kg, especially CD8+. Mean expanded clone counts were higher in CD8+ than CD4+ T cells.

The repertoire was sequenced with immunoSEQ multiplex PCR; TCRdb's copy has only in-frame clones and lacks some. The sample yields approximately 52,000 clones, about 82% seen once. The TCR originated in an adult with an advanced solid tumor such as melanoma, head and neck, liver or kidney cancer. The sequenced sample was CD4+ or CD8+ T cells sorted from blood, obtained in a trial of the OX40 agonist ivuxolimab. The chain links TRBV19 to TRBJ2-3, with 8 bases aligning to TRBD2. The CDR3 nucleotides are TGTGCCAGTAGGACGGTAGCGGGGTCAGATACGCAGTATTTT. This sequence encodes CASRTVAGSDTQYF.